One and the same sample provided the 6 T cell receptor beta chains below, sequenced in a study of blood T cell repertoires in COVID-19. The protocol was immunoSEQ multiplex PCR, while the TCRdb copy is restricted to in-frame clones and leaves out a portion. The sample yields approximately 210,000 clones, more than 75% seen once. The material sequenced was peripheral blood. The source of these receptors is a woman between 40 and 50 years old with acute or convalescent COVID-19.

The chain uses TRBV19 and TRBJ1-3; perhaps TRBD1 as D (5 bases). Trimming cost V 3 bases and J 9 bases, with 9 bases left between them. Germline V lookup: CDR1 LNHDA, CDR2 SQIVND (reference sequence). CDR3 length: 12 amino acids. CDR3 coding DNA: TGTGCCAGTAGTATGGGAGGGGCCACCATATATTTT. This gives the protein CASSMGGATIYF.

V usage is TRBV7-2 and J usage is TRBJ2-3; tentatively, D is TRBD1 (5 bases). This CDR3 has 12 amino acids. Germline CDR1 and CDR2: SGHTA and FQGNSA. Trimming took off 11 bases at V and 5 bases at J, with 14 bases between the two ends. CDR3 region: CAVGASVDTQYF. The CDR3 DNA sequence: TGTGCCGTAGGGGCCTCAGTAGATACGCAGTATTTT.

The chain couples TRBV12-3 or TRBV12-4 to TRBJ1-1; D ambiguous. The CDR3 has 13 amino acids. V shed 5 bases and J shed 4 bases, with 11 bases lying between them. This CDR3 is CASSVRYGTEAFF. Written as DNA, the CDR3 is TGTGCCAGCAGTGTTCGTTACGGCACTGAAGCTTTCTTT.

V is TRBV9 and J is TRBJ2-7; 9 nucleotides line up with TRBD1. The trim removed 3 bases at V and 5 bases at J, leaving 9 bases unmatched. CDR3 length: 15 amino acids. Germline V CDR1 and CDR2: SGDLS, YYNGEE. The CDR3 DNA reads as TGTGCCAGCAGCGCCTCCGGGACAGGGAGACACGAGCAGTACTTC. Amino acids: CASSASGTGRHEQYF.

V and J are TRBV7-9 and TRBJ2-7, with 10 nucleotides matching TRBD2. This CDR3 spans 16 amino acids. V lost 2 bases and J lost 0; bases outside the gene matches: 4. In germline, CDR1 is SEHNR, CDR2 FQNEAQ (reference sequence). The CDR3 here is CASSLFTSGNSYEQYF. DNA for the CDR3: TGTGCCAGCAGCTTATTCACTAGCGGGAACTCCTACGAGCAGTACTTC.

This chain links TRBV7-2 with TRBJ2-3; 8 nucleotides match TRBD2. This CDR3 contains 17 residues. J lost 0 bases, V lost 4 bases, and 9 bases had no gene match. CDR1 SGHTA and CDR2 FQGNSA come from the germline V gene. CDR3 sequence: CASSSYEERGSTDTQYF. CDR3 coding DNA: TGTGCCAGCAGCTCTTATGAAGAGCGGGGGAGCACAGATACGCAGTATTTT.